The subject of this entry is one TCR beta chain. The target antigen is unknown. Patients underwent thyroid surgery, and none had received any treatment before it. This sample was included in a study of metastatic and nonmetastatic thyroid tumors. Findings of the study overall: A significant increase in TCR beta diversity was reportedly seen in malignant thyroid tumors relative to benign nodules, in blood and tumor.

TCRdb redid the clone calls on the PCR reads using MiXCR. The sample yields around 70,000 clones, around 20% seen once. Deletions cut 7 bases from V and 8 bases from J, with 26 bases between. The CDR3 length is 17 residues. Germline loops: CDR1 SGHAT, CDR2 FQNNGV. The sequencing input was blood. The V and J genes are TRBV11-2 and TRBJ2-2; D may be TRBD1 (5 bases). This TCR was sampled from a female donor with papillary thyroid cancer or a benign thyroid nodule (not recorded which). Some clones in this sample may be carry-over from other donors' samples. Written as DNA, the CDR3 is TGTGCCAGCACCCCCATGGGGCAGGCCTTAGGATTTGGGGAGCTGTTTTTT. Translation: CASTPMGQALGFGELFF.